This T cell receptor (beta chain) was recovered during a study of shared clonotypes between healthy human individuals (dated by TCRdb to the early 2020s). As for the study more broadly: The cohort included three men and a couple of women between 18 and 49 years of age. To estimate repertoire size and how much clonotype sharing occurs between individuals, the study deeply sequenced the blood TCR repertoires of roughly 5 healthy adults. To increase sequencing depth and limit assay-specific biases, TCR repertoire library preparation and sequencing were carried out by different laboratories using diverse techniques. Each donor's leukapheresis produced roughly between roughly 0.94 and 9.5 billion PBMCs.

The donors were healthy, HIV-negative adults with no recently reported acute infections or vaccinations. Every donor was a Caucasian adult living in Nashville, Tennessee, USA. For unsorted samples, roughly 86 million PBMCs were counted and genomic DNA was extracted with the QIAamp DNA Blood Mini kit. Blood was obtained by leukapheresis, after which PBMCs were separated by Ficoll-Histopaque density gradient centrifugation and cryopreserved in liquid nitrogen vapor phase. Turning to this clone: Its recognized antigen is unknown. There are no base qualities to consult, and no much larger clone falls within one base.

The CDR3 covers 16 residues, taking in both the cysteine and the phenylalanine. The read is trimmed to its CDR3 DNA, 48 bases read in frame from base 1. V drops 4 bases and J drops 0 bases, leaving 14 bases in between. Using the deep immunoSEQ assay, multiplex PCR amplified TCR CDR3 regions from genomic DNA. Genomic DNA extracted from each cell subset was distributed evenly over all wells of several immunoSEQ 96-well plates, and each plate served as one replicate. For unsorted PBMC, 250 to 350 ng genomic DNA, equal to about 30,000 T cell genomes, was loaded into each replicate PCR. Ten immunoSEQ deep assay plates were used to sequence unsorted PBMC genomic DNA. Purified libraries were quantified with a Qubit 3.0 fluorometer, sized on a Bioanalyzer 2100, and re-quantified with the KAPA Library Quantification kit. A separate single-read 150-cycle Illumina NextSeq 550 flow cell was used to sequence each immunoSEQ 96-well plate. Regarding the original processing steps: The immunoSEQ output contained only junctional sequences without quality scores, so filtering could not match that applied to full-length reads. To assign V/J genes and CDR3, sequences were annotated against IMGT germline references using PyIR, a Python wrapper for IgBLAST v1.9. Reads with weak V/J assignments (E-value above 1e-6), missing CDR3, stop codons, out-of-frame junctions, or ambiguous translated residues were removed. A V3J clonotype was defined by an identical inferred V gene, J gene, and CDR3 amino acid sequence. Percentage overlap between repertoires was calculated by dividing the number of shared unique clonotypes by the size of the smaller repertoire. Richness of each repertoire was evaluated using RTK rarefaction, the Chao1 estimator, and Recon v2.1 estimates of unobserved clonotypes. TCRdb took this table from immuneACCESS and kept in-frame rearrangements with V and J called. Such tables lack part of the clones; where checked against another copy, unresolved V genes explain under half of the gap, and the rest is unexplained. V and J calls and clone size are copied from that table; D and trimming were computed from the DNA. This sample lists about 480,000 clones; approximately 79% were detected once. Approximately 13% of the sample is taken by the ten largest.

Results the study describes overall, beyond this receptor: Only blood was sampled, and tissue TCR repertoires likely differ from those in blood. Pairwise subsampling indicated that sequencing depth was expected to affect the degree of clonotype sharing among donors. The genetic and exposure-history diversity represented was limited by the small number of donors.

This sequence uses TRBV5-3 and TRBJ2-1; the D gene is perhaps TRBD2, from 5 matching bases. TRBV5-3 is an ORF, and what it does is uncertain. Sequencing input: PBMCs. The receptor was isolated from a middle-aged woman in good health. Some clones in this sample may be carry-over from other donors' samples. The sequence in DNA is TGTGCCAGAAGCCCCCTAGTTGGGAGCTCCTACAATGAGCAGTTCTTC. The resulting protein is CARSPLVGSSYNEQFF.